A single sample is the source of the 5 T cell receptor beta chains below, sequenced in a study of blood T cell repertoires in COVID-19. Libraries were prepared by immunoSEQ multiplex PCR; TCRdb keeps only in-frame clonotypes and omits some of them. Of under 140,000 clones listed, around 74% are singletons. The sequencing input was peripheral blood. All receptors come from a woman aged 55 to 70 with acute or convalescent COVID-19.

The chain joins TRBV4-2 to TRBJ2-5, with D perhaps matching TRBD2 (6 bases). The CDR3 is 16 amino acids. V was trimmed by 1 base and J by 5 bases, leaving 17 bases between them. CDR1 and CDR2 (germline): LGHNA, YNFKEQ. CDR3 residues: CASSQGISAAGETQYF. The CDR3 DNA is TGTGCCAGCAGCCAAGGAATCTCAGCGGCGGGGGAGACCCAGTACTTC.

V is TRBV5-1 and J is TRBJ2-3; 12 bases line up with TRBD1. CDR1 is SGHRS and CDR2 is YFSETQ in the germline V gene. This CDR3 spans 15 amino acids. With 4 bases clipped from V and 7 bases from J, the junction kept 7 bases outside the gene matches. The CDR3 loop reads CASSPGQGAMNTQYF. CDR3 nucleotides: TGCGCCAGCAGCCCGGGACAGGGGGCGATGAATACGCAGTATTTT.

This chain links TRBV5-1 with TRBJ1-3, with D tentatively TRBD1 (6 bases). The V and J ends lost 7 bases and 3 bases respectively, with 20 bases between them. This CDR3 has 16 amino acids. In germline, CDR1 is SGHRS, CDR2 YFSETQ. The CDR3 sequence is CASSPLGAGDGNTIYF. The CDR3 DNA follows: TGCGCCAGCTCGCCCCTGGGGGCAGGGGATGGAAACACCATATATTTT.

The chain recombines TRBV11-2 with TRBJ2-7; D is unclear. The CDR3 covers 15 residues. In germline, CDR1 is SGHAT, CDR2 FQNNGV. Trimming stripped 4 bases from V and 3 bases from J, with 16 bases between. The CDR3 region has the DNA TGTGCCAGCAGCTCTCGACACGACCGATTCTACGAGCAGTACTTC. Encoded protein: CASSSRHDRFYEQYF.

The chain uses TRBV20-1 and TRBJ2-7, with TRBD2 identical over 8 bases. The CDR3 sequence is 13 residues long. Trimming at V came to 3 bases and at J to 2 bases, leaving 3 bases not matched to a gene. Germline values: CDR1 DFQATT, CDR2 SNEGSKA (reference sequence). CDR3 loop: CSASLGGAYEQYF. The DNA for the CDR3 is TGCAGTGCTAGTCTCGGGGGGGCCTACGAGCAGTACTTC.